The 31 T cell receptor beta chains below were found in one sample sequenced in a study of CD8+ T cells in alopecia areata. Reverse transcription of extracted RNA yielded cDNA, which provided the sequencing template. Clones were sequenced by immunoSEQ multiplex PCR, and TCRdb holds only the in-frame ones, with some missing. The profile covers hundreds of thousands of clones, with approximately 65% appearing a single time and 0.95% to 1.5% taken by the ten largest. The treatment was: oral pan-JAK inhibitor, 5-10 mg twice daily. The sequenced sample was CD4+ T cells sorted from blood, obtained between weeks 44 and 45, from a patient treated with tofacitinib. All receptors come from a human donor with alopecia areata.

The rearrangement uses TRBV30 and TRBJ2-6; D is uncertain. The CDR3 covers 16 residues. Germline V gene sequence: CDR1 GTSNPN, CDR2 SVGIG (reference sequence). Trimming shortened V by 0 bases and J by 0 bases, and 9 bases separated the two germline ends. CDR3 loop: CAWSVLSGSGANVLTF. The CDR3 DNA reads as TGTGCCTGGAGTGTACTTTCGGGCTCTGGGGCCAACGTCCTGACTTTC.

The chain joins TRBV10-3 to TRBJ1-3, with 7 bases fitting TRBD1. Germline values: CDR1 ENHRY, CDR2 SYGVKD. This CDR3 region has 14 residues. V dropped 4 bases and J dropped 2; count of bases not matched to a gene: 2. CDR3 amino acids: CAISGTGTGNTIYF. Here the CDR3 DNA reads TGTGCCATCAGTGGGACAGGAACTGGAAACACCATATATTTT.

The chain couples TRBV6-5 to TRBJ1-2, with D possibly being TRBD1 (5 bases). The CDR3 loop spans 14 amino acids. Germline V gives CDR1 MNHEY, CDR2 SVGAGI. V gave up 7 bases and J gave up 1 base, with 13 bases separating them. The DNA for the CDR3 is TGTGCCAGCAACCCAGGGAGCTTTAACTATGGCTACACCTTC. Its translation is CASNPGSFNYGYTF.

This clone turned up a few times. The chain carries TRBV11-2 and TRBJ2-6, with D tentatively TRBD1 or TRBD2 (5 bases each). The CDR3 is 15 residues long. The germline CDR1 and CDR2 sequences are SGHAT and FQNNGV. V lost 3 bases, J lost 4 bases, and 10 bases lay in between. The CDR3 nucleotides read TGTGCCAGCAGCTTGGGGGAAGCAGGGGCCAACGTCCTGACTTTC. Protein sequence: CASSLGEAGANVLTF.

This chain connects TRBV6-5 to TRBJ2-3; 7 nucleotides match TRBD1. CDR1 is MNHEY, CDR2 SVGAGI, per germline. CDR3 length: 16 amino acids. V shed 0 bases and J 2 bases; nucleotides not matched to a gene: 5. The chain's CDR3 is CASSYSRQGVTDTQYF. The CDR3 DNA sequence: TGTGCCAGCAGTTACTCGAGGCAGGGGGTCACAGATACGCAGTATTTT.

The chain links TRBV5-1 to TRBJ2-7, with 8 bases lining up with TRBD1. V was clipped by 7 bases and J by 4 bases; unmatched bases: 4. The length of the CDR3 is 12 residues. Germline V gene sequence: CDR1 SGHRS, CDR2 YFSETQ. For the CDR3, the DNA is TGCGCCAGCGGACAGGGCTTATACGAGCAGTACTTC. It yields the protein CASGQGLYEQYF.

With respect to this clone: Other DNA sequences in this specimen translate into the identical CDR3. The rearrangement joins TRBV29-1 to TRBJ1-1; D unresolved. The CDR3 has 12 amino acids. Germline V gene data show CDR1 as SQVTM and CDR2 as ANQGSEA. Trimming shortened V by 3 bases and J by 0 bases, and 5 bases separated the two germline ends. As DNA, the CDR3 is TGCAGCGTTGATGCTGTGAACACTGAAGCTTTCTTT. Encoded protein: CSVDAVNTEAFF.

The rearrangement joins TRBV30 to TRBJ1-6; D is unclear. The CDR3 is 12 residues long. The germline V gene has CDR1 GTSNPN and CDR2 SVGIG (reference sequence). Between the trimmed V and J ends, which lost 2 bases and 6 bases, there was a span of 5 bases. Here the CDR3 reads CAWSLSNSPLHF. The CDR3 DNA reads TGTGCCTGGAGTCTTAGTAATTCACCCCTCCACTTT.

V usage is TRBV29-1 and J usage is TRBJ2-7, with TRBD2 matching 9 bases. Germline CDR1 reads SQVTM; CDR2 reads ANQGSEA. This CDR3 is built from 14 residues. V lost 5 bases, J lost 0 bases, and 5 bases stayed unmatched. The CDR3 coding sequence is TGCAGCGTTCGATTAGCGGGGGCCTCCTACGAGCAGTACTTC. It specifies CSVRLAGASYEQYF.

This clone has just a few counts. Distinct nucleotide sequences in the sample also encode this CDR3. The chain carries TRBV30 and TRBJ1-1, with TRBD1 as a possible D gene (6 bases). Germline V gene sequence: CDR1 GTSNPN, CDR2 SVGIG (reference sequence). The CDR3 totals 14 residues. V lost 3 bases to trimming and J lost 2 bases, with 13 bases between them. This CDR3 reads CAWRPGQLNTEAFF. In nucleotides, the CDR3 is TGTGCCTGGAGGCCCGGACAGCTTAACACTGAAGCTTTCTTT.

Here the CDR3 reads CAWSVSPGSNQPQHF. DNA of the CDR3: TGTGCCTGGAGTGTGAGCCCTGGCAGCAATCAGCCCCAGCATTTT. The chain combines TRBV30 with TRBJ1-5; D remains unclear. Trimming took off 0 bases at V and 1 base at J, with 10 bases between the two ends. Germline assignment: CDR1 GTSNPN and CDR2 SVGIG (reference sequence). This CDR3 has 15 amino acids.

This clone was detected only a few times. In DNA, the CDR3 is TGCGCCAGCACAAGGACAGGGATGCACGAGCAGTACTTC. Its translation is CASTRTGMHEQYF. The gene calls are TRBV5-1 and TRBJ2-7; 8 bases align to TRBD1. J lost 5 bases, V lost 6 bases, and 7 bases had no gene match. Germline V lookup: CDR1 SGHRS, CDR2 YFSETQ. CDR3 length: 13 residues.

The CDR3 loop is CASSLGGRVGGPQHF. The DNA for the CDR3 is TGTGCCAGCTCACTCGGCGGGCGGGTTGGGGGGCCCCAGCATTTT. The chain recombines TRBV5-6 with TRBJ1-5, with TRBD1 as a possible D gene (5 bases). V was trimmed by 7 bases and J by 9 bases, leaving 23 bases between them. Per the germline V gene, CDR1 is SGHDT and CDR2 is YYEEEE. This CDR3 is 15 amino acids long.

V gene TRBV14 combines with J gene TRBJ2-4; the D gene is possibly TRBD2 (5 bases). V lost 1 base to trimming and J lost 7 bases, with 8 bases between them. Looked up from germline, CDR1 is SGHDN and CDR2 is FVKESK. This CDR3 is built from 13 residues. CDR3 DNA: TGTGCCAGCAGCCAAGGAGGGATTAACATTCAGTACTTC. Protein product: CASSQGGINIQYF.

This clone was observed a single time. The CDR3 spells CASSSSPGTGRDTQYF. CDR3 DNA sequence: TGCGCCAGCAGCTCGAGTCCCGGGACAGGGAGGGATACGCAGTATTTT. The chain links TRBV5-1 to TRBJ2-3; 9 bases are a match to TRBD1. The CDR3 sequence is 16 residues long. The J segment lost 6 bases and the V segment lost 3 bases, leaving 11 bases of the junction unmatched. Germline lookup yields CDR1 SGHRS and CDR2 YFSETQ.

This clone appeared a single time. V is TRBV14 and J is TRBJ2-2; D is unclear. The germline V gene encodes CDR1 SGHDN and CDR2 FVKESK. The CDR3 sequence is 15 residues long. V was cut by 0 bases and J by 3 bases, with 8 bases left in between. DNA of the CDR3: TGTGCCAGCAGCCAAGATGCCAGATACACCGGGGAGCTGTTTTTT. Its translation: CASSQDARYTGELFF.

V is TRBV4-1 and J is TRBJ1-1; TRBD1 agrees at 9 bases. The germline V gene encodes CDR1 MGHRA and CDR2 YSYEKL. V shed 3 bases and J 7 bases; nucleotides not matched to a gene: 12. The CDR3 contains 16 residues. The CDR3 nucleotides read TGCGCCAGCAGCCACGGATCTGGACAGGGGTTTGTTGAAGCTTTCTTT. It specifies CASSHGSGQGFVEAFF.

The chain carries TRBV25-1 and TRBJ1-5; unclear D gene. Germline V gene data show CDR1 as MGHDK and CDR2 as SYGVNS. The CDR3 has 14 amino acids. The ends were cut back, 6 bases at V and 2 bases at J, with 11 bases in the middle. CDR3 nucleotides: TGTGCCAGCAGAAGATCTGGGGGCAATCAGCCCCAGCATTTT. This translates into CASRRSGGNQPQHF.

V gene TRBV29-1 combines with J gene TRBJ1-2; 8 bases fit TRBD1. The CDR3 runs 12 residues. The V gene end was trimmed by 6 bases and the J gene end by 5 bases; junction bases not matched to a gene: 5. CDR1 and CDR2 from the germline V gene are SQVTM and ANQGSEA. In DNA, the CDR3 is TGCAGCGTAGTGACAGGGGATTATGGCTACACCTTC. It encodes CSVVTGDYGYTF.

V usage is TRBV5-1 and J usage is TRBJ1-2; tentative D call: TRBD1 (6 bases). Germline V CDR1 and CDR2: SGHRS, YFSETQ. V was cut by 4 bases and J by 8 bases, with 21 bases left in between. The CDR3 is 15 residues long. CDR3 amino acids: CASSPRDTTFVGYTF. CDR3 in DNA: TGCGCCAGCAGCCCCCGGGACACCACTTTCGTCGGCTACACCTTC.

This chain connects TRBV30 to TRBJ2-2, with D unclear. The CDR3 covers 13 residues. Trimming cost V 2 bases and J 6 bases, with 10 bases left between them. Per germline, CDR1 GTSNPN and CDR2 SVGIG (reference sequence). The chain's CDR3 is CAWSLAVSGELFF. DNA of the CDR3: TGTGCCTGGAGTCTCGCGGTCTCCGGGGAGCTGTTTTTT. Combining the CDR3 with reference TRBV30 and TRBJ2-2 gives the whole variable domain SQTIHQWPATLVQPVGSPLSLECTVEGTSNPNLYWYRQAAGRGLQLLFYSVGIGQISSEVPQNLSASRPQDRQFILSSKKLLLSDSGFYLCAWSLAVSGELFFGEGSRLTVL.

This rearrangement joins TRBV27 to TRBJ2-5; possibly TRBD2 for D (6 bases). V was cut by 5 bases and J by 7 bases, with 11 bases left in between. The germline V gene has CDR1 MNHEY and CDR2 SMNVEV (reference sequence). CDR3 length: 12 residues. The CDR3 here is CASSPLGGTQYF. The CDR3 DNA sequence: TGTGCCAGCAGTCCGCTCGGGGGGACCCAGTACTTC.

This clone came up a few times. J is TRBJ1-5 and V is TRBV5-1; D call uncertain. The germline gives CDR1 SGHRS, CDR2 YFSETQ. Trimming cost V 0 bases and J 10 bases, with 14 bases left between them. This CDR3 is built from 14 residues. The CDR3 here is CASSLEGRRGPQHF. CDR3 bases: TGCGCCAGCAGCTTGGAAGGGAGGAGAGGACCCCAGCATTTT.

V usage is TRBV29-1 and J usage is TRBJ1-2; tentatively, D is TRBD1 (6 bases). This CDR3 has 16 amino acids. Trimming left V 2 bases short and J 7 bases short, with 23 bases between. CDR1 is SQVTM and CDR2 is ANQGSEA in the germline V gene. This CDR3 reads CSVERVGGSRQGGYTF. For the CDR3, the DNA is TGCAGCGTTGAAAGAGTTGGGGGCTCAAGGCAGGGTGGCTACACCTTC.

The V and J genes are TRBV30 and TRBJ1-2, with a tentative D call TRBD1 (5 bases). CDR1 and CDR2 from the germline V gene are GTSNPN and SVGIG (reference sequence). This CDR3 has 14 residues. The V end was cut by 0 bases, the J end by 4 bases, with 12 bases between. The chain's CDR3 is CAWSVAGVGYGYTF. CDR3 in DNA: TGTGCCTGGAGTGTTGCGGGGGTTGGCTATGGCTACACCTTC.

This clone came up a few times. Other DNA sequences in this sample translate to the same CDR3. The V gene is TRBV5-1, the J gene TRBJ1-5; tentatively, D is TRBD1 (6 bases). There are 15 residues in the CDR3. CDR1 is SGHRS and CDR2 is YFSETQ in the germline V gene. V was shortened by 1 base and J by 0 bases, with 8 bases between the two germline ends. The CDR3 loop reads CASSLSGDSNQPQHF. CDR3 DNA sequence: TGCGCCAGCAGCTTGTCAGGGGATAGCAATCAGCCCCAGCATTTT.

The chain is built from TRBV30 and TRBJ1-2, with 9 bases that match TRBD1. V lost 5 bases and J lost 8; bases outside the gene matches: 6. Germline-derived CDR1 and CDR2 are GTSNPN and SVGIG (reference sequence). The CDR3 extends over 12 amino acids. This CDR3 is CAWGGQGYGYTF. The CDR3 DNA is TGTGCCTGGGGGGGACAGGGCTACGGCTACACCTTC.

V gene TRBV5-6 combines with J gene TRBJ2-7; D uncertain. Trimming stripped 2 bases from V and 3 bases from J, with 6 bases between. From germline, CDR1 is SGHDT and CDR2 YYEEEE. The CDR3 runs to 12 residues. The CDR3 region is CASSLQIYEQYF. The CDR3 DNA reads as TGTGCCAGCAGCTTACAGATCTACGAGCAGTACTTC.

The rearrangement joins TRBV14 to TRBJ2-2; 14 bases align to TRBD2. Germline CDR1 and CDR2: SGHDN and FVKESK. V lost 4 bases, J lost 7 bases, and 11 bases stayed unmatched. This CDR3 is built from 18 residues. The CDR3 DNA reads TGTGCCAGCAGCCCCACCCGACTAGCGGGGGGGTCAGGCGGGGAGCTGTTTTTT. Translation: CASSPTRLAGGSGGELFF.

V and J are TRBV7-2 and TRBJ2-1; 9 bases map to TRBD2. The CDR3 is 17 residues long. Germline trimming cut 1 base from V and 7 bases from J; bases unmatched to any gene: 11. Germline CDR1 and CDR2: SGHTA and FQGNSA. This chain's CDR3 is CASSLDASLAGRNEQFF. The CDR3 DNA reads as TGTGCCAGCAGCTTAGATGCTAGCCTAGCGGGGAGGAATGAGCAGTTCTTC.

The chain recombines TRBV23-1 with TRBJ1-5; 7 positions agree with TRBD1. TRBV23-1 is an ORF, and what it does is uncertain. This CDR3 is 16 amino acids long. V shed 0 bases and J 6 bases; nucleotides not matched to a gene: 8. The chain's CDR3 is CASSQSKGAHCQPQHF. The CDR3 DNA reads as TGCGCCAGCAGTCAATCGAAGGGGGCGCATTGTCAGCCCCAGCATTTT.